This TCR beta chain was observed in a study of human T cells and chemical hapten exposure. Study context: Skin of the upper inner arm, approximately 2 cm by approximately 2 cm, received 2% DPC for sensitization.

This clonotype was counted many times. TCRdb redid the calling of the RACE reads with MiXCR, one entry per CDR3 protein. In the table there are roughly 96,000 distinct CDR3 sequences, approximately 8.6% of which are singletons. The sample's time point: patch test 2, 6 weeks after DPC sensitization. Regarding treatment: therapeutic diphenylcyclopropenone sensitization with weekly scalp DPC. The starting material was whole blood, obtained in connection with sensitization to the hapten diphenylcyclopropenone (DPC). The source is a woman aged 40 to 55 with alopecia areata. Some clones in this sample may be carry-over from other donors' samples.

In nucleotides, the CDR3 is TGTGCCAGCAGGGAGACAGGGGGAGGAAACACCATATATTTT. The encoded protein is CASRETGGGNTIYF. This chain connects TRBV28 to TRBJ1-3, with 9 bases lining up with TRBD1. Trimming cost V 6 bases and J 4 bases; bases outside gene matches: 4. This CDR3 spans 14 amino acids. Per the germline V gene, CDR1 is MDHEN and CDR2 is SYDVKM.